This TCR beta chain was documented in a study of shared clonotypes between healthy human individuals (dated by TCRdb to between 2020 and 2021). Study-level background: Three men and two women, aged 18 to 49 years, made up the cohort. For each donor, CD4 naive and CD4 memory were each given three plates, CD8 naive was given two plates, and CD8 memory was given one plate. Each donor's leukapheresis produced roughly between roughly 0.9 and 8.9 billion PBMCs. To increase sequencing depth and limit assay-specific biases, TCR repertoire library preparation and sequencing were carried out by different laboratories using diverse techniques. Blood TCR repertoires of about five healthy adults were deeply sequenced to estimate repertoire size and the extent of clonotype sharing between individuals. Broader findings and caveats from the paper: Naive subsets generally had larger estimated clonotype richness than memory subsets did. When a few donors were compared, the shared fraction of clonotypes was about 5.4% for naive CD4, around 4% for naive CD8, 2% to 2.5% for memory CD4, and 0.4% for memory CD8. Because the study included a small number of donors, the genetic and exposure-history diversity represented was limited. Higher generation probabilities were observed for clonotypes shared by all four sorted-subset donors than for non-shared clonotypes. Based on pairwise subsampling, the degree of clonotype sharing among donors was expected to be affected by sequencing depth. Sampling was restricted to blood, and TCR repertoires in tissue are likely to differ from TCR repertoires in blood. Incomplete sequencing was indicated by rarefaction of sorted-subset datasets, despite the large sequencing depth.

TCR CDR3 regions were amplified from genomic DNA by multiplex PCR using the deep immunoSEQ assay. Genomic DNA extracted from each cell subset was distributed evenly over all wells of several immunoSEQ 96-well plates, and each plate served as one replicate. For sorted subsets, about 0.2 ug genomic DNA, equal to some 30,000 T cell genomes, was loaded into each replicate PCR. Purified libraries were measured with a Qubit 3.0 fluorometer, size-checked on a Bioanalyzer 2100, and measured again with the KAPA Library Quantification kit. Every immunoSEQ 96-well plate was sequenced on a dedicated single-read 150-cycle Illumina NextSeq 550 flow cell. The published analysis was carried out like this. Because the immunoSEQ output held only junctional sequences and lacked quality scores, the filtering could not match the filtering applied to full-length reads. Sequences were annotated with PyIR, a Python wrapper for IgBLAST v1.9, and V/J genes and CDR3 were assigned using IMGT germline references. Reads were filtered out if the reads had weak V/J assignments (E-value above 1e-6), no CDR3, stop codons, out-of-frame junctions, or ambiguous translated residues. V3J clonotypes were defined by identical inferred V gene, J gene, and CDR3 amino acid sequence. The percentage overlap between two repertoires was calculated by dividing the number of shared unique clonotypes by the size of the smaller repertoire. Repertoire richness was assessed with RTK rarefaction, the Chao1 estimator, and Recon v2.1 estimates of unobserved clonotypes. For all TCRbeta clonotypes obtained by the gDNA method from a handful of donors, generation probabilities were computed with OLGA. This is the immuneACCESS table as TCRdb keeps it, with only in-frame sequences that have V and J called. A part of the clones is gone; compared with another copy, unresolved V genes explain less than half, and the rest is unexplained. V and J calls and clone size are those listed in that table; D and trimming were worked out from the DNA. The sample contains under 700,000 clones, approximately 95% of them found a single time. About 0.11% of the sample lies in the top ten.

Deletion took 3 bases off V and 2 bases off J, with a span of 10 bases between the germline ends. For CDR1 and CDR2, the germline V gene (reference sequence) lists MNHEY and SMNVEV. The CDR3 covers 14 residues, taking in both the cysteine and the phenylalanine. Kept here is only the CDR3 DNA, which spans 42 bases and is read in frame from base 1. CD8 naive samples were obtained by positive selection for CCR7 among CD45RO-negative cells, yielding a CD45RA+CCR7+ population from which TemRA cells were excluded. Donors were healthy HIV-negative adults with no recently reported acute infections or vaccinations. Every donor was a Caucasian adult residing in Nashville, Tennessee, USA. Blood was collected by leukapheresis, and PBMCs were isolated by Ficoll-Histopaque density gradient centrifugation and then cryopreserved in liquid nitrogen vapor phase. Analytical flow cytometry was used to check the purity and quantity of each magnetically sorted T cell population. From each sorted fraction, genomic DNA was isolated and quantified by UV absorbance on a Nanodrop 2000c.

As for this clone: Its antigen is unknown. Qualities for individual bases were not recorded, and no much larger clone is one base off.

Source material: naive CD8+ T cells sorted from blood. The cell subset or site label, read with the paper, signifies: CD45RA+CCR7+. The receptor was isolated from a woman in her 30s in good health. The chain couples TRBV27 to TRBJ1-2, with the D segment identity uncertain. The CDR3 is CASSFIGGNYGYTF. The DNA sequence is given as TGTGCCAGCAGTTTCATTGGAGGCAACTATGGCTACACCTTC.